This T cell receptor (beta chain) was identified in a study of CD8+CD57+ T cells in acquired aplastic anemia. About the study: Sorted CD4+ and CD8+ cells gave a mean 3.2 ug DNA, range 0.2 to 27.4 ug. Findings and limits, study-wide: Simpson's diversity of CD8+ cells was not significantly different in patients compared with controls. Shared by patients and controls, 25 to 35 CD8+ CDR3s were abundant in patients.

A word on this clonotype: Antigen: not known.

The CDR3 contains 16 residues. Germline V gene lookup returns CDR1 MNHEY and CDR2 SVGAGI. The germline V and J ends were trimmed by 5 bases and 3 bases, with 20 bases remaining between them. An expansion of CD8+CD57+ cells by flow cytometry had been shown in patients chosen for sequencing. Patients were treatment-naive when blood was sampled. Genomic DNA, serving as template, underwent TCR beta VDJ and CDR3 profiling. TCRdb itself ran the reads through MiXCR, one entry per CDR3 protein. Of more than 250,000 distinct CDR3 sequences listed, 82% are singletons. Sequencing was done on a sample of sorted CD4+, CD8+, or CD8+CD57+ T cells (not recorded which) from PBMCs. This sequence joins TRBV6-5 and TRBJ2-7; weak D call: TRBD1 (5 bases). The source is a human donor with aplastic anemia. The CDR3 nucleotides are TGTGCCAGCAGTGACCGAACAGGCGTCAATTACTACGAGCAGTACTTC. Protein sequence: CASSDRTGVNYYEQYF.